This TCR beta chain was captured in a study of regulatory dendritic cells for organ transplantation. Whole-study results and caveats: Of resting T cell subsets, memory CD8+ had the most alloreactive clonotypes. Mature dendritic cells appeared to drive more memory CD8+ clonal expansion than regulatory ones.

The CDR3 covers 15 residues. V lost 4 bases and J lost 4; bases outside the gene matches: 8. Germline CDR1 reads SGHNT; CDR2 reads YENEEA. On this clone: The antigen remains unidentified.

This table comes from immunoSEQ multiplex PCR, and its TCRdb copy is limited to in-frame clones, with some not included. Of approximately 29,000 clones detected, 82% appear once; the ten largest clones hold 0.08% to 0.11%. The sequence derives from a human donor in good health. The sequenced material came from naive CD4+ T cells from blood. Subset of the sample: CD45RA+ naive T cells. The chain combines TRBV11-3 with TRBJ2-3; 7 nucleotides align to TRBD1. CDR3 nucleotide sequence: TGTGCCAGCAGCTGGATACACAGGGGATCAGATACGCAGTATTTT. Encoded protein: CASSWIHRGSDTQYF. The whole variable domain, remainder taken from reference TRBV11-3 and TRBJ2-3, is EAGVVQSPRYKIIEKKQPVAFWCNPISGHNTLYWYLQNLGQGPELLIRYENEEAVDDSQLPKDRFSAERLKGVDSTLKIQPAELGDSAVYLCASSWIHRGSDTQYFGPGTRLTVL.